This T cell receptor (beta chain) was identified during a study of blood T cell repertoires in COVID-19 (dated by TCRdb to 2018 to 2020). Context from the whole study: Samples covering the acute and convalescent phases of COVID-19 were provided by collaborators in the United States, Italy and Spain. Where available, HLA class I and class II types were obtained from metadata supplied by the sample provider rather than from assay-based typing. The prospective study material was composed of cDNA or gDNA derived from T cells, B-cell-depleted T cells, or PBMCs. The sample metadata nearly always contained a de-identified subject ID, COVID-19 status, age in years and sex. The dataset comprised deeply sampled blood TCRbeta repertoires from subjects exposed to, actively infected with, or recovered from COVID-19. Samples came from the ongoing ImmuneRACE study (first 160 participants) plus 1,254 subjects from 6 global collaborators. The repertoires were made available in a free public database intended to serve as a resource for research on the immune response to SARS-CoV-2. What the study reported, not specific to this receptor: The amount of clinical and demographic metadata varied by source and participant and was provided uncurated.

TCRbeta CDR3 regions were amplified from genomic DNA using the immunoSEQ Assay, a bias-controlled multiplex PCR. Per the original workflow: The number of nucleated cells in each sample was estimated by amplification of reference gene primers within the assay. To quantify the absolute abundance of each unique TCRbeta CDR3 rearrangement, sequence reads were collapsed and filtered. Productive Simpson clonality was computed per sample as the square root of Simpson's diversity index over productive rearrangements. Not all clones reach the TCRdb copy of this immuneACCESS table, which keeps in-frame sequences only. Checked studies attribute under half of the gap to unresolved V genes and leave the rest unexplained. The DNA was the basis for D and trimming; V, J and clone size are from that table. Here the sample has around 100,000 clones; nearly 90% occur a single time. The ten largest clones capture 2.5% to 3.5% of the sample.

About this clone: Which antigen it targets is not known. Qualities for individual bases were not recorded, and no much larger clone is one base off.

From the cysteine through the phenylalanine, the CDR3 covers 12 amino acids. The read is trimmed to its CDR3 DNA, 36 bases read in frame from base 1. The germline V gene provides CDR1 MNHNS and CDR2 SASEGT. V loses 0 bases, J loses 10 bases, and the germline ends lie 6 bases apart. Each collaborating institution followed its own protocols to collect whole blood in K2EDTA tubes. For TCRbeta analysis, collaborator samples were shipped as frozen whole blood, as isolated PBMCs, or as DNA extracted from either sample type. The sequence is built from TRBV6-1 and TRBJ1-4, and perhaps TRBD1 as D gene, on 5 matching bases. The sample comprised peripheral blood. This TCR came from a man aged 50 or older in a cohort sampled during active COVID-19. The DNA sequence reads TGTGCCAGCAGTGAAGCCACAGGAAAACTGTTTTTT. This translates into CASSEATGKLFF.